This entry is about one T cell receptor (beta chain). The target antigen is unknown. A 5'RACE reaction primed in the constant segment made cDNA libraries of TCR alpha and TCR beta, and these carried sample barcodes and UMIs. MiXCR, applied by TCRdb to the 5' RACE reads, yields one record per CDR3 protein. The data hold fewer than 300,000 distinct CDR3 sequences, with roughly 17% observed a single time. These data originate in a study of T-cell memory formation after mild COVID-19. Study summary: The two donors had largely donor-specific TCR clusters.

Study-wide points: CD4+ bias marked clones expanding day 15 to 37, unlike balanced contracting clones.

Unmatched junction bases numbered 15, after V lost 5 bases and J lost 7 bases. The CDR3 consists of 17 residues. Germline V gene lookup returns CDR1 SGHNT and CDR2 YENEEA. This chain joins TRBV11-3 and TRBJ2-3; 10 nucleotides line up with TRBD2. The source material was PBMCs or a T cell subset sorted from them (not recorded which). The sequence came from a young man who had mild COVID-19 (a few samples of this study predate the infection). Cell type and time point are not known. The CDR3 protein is CASSPGEGAGGPNTQYF. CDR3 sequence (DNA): TGTGCCAGCAGCCCCGGGGAGGGAGCGGGGGGGCCAAATACGCAGTATTTT.